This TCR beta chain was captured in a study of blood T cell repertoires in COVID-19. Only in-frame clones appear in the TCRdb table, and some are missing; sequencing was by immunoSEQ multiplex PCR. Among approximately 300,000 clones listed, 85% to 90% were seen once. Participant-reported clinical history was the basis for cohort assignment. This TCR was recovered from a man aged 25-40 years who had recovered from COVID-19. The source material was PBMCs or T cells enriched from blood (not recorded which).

CDR3 loop: CASRSKPGQGHNEQFF. CDR3 in DNA: TGTGCCAGCAGATCTAAACCGGGACAGGGACACAATGAGCAGTTCTTC. The chain employs TRBV28 and TRBJ2-1; 9 positions match TRBD1. The germline V gene encodes CDR1 MDHEN and CDR2 SYDVKM. V was clipped by 6 bases and J by 5 bases; unmatched bases: 11. CDR3 length: 16 amino acids.